Listed below are T cell receptor beta chains from one sample, sequenced in a study of T cells in localized non-small cell lung cancer. Repertoires were generated with immunoSEQ multiplex PCR, while TCRdb's copy carries only in-frame clones and drops some. Of fewer than 35,000 clones detected, about nine tenths appear once; the ten largest clones hold 15% to 20%. Material: peripheral blood mononuclear cells, obtained before any cancer treatment. The receptors were gathered from a man aged 40-75 years with stage III lung adenocarcinoma. CDR3s include the opening cysteine and the closing phenylalanine or tryptophan. The D gene is left open where the match is weak. Only some rows state a clone size, as once, few, many or a class for expanded clones.

CDR3 DNA	CDR3 protein	D gene	clone size	CDR3 length	V gene	J gene
TGTGCCAGCAGCTCTTCGCTTGAGACCCAGTACTTC	CASSSSLETQYF	NA	NA	12	TRBV11-3	TRBJ2-5
TGTGCCAGTGAAGGCAGAGCCCCGACTGACTATGGCTACACCTTC	CASEGRAPTDYGYTF	NA	NA	15	TRBV19	TRBJ1-2
TGTGCCAGCAGCAACCTAGTGGGACTAGCGGGGGGGCTAGAGACCCAGTACTTC	CASSNLVGLAGGLETQYF	NA	NA	18	TRBV21-1	TRBJ2-5
TGTGCCAGCAGCCTGCTAGCGGGGGTGGGCGAGCAGTACTTC	CASSLLAGVGEQYF	TRBD2	NA	14	TRBV7-9	TRBJ2-7
TGTGCCAGCAGTTTTAACTTGGGGGACTTACGTAACTATGGCTACACCTTC	CASSFNLGDLRNYGYTF	NA	NA	17	TRBV28	TRBJ1-2
TGTGCCAGCAGTAACCGGGACAGGGGGTACGAGCAGTACTTC	CASSNRDRGYEQYF	TRBD1	NA	14	TRBV6-5	TRBJ2-7
TGTGCCAGCAATTTGGCTTGGTCGGAAGCGGGTGAGCAGTACTTC	CASNLAWSEAGEQYF	NA	NA	15	TRBV7-9	TRBJ2-7
TGTGCCATCAGTGAGTCGTCCCCCGGCACCAACTATGGCTACACCTTC	CAISESSPGTNYGYTF	NA	NA	16	TRBV10-3	TRBJ1-2
TGTGCCAGCAGCTTACAAGGGAGCACAGATACGCAGTATTTT	CASSLQGSTDTQYF	NA	NA	14	TRBV7-3	TRBJ2-3
TGTGCCAGCAGCCGTGGACAGGGGGTGGTGGAAAGCACAGATACGCAGTATTTT	CASSRGQGVVESTDTQYF	TRBD1	NA	18	TRBV5-4	TRBJ2-3
TGTGCCAGCAGTGAAGGGTGGTCTAGCTCCTATAATTCACCCCTCCACTTT	CASSEGWSSSYNSPLHF	NA	NA	17	TRBV25-1	TRBJ1-6
TGTGCCAGCAGCTTATCTGGCTGGCTAGCGGGGGGGCCAGATACGCAGTATTTT	CASSLSGWLAGGPDTQYF	TRBD2	NA	18	TRBV11-3	TRBJ2-3
TGTGCCAGCGGGGAGACGATTATGAACACTGAAGCTTTCTTT	CASGETIMNTEAFF	NA	NA	14	TRBV2	TRBJ1-1
TGTGCCATCATTTTTTGCCGCAGGGGCGAGGGGAAACTGTTTTTT	CAIIFCRRGEGKLFF	NA	NA	15	TRBV10-3	TRBJ1-4
TGCGCCAGCAGCCAGAGGACAGTCTTCTATGGCTACACCTTC	CASSQRTVFYGYTF	NA	NA	14	TRBV4-1	TRBJ1-2
TGTGCCAGCAGCCGGAGTGGGGGGGCTGGCGGGTGGGACAATGAGCAGTTCTTC	CASSRSGGAGGWDNEQFF	NA	NA	18	TRBV4-2	TRBJ2-1
TGTGCCAGCAGTGAGCCCTTACGGGGTACAGATACGCAGTATTTT	CASSEPLRGTDTQYF	NA	NA	15	TRBV2	TRBJ2-3
TGTGCCAGCAGCCAAGATCTAGCGGGGGGCAAAACGCACAAGGCGACAGATACGCAGTATTTT	CASSQDLAGGKTHKATDTQYF	TRBD2	NA	21	TRBV4-2	TRBJ2-3
TGCGCCAGCAGCCAAGAGGGGACAGCTGTTGACACCATATATTTT	CASSQEGTAVDTIYF	TRBD1	NA	15	TRBV4-1	TRBJ1-3
TGTGCCAGCAGTAAGGGACGTACTAATGAAAAACTGTTTTTT	CASSKGRTNEKLFF	NA	once	14	TRBV6-6	TRBJ1-4
TGTGCCAGCAGCTTAGGGGTGGGGGCCGAATACGAGCAGTACTTC	CASSLGVGAEYEQYF	NA	once	15	TRBV7-3	TRBJ2-7
TGTGCCAGCAGCCCCCTTCATGCTGAGCAGTTCTTC	CASSPLHAEQFF	NA	once	12	TRBV9	TRBJ2-1
TGTGCCAGCTCACCATCGACAGGGATAGGTTCCTATAATTCACCCCTCCACTTT	CASSPSTGIGSYNSPLHF	TRBD1	few	18	TRBV18	TRBJ1-6
TGTGCCAGCAGCGAGACAGGCGCCACCCAGGCCCAGTACTTC	CASSETGATQAQYF	NA	NA	14	TRBV2	TRBJ2-5
TGTGCCAGCAGCTTTCGGGGAAACACTGAAGCTTTCTTT	CASSFRGNTEAFF	NA	NA	13	TRBV11-3	TRBJ1-1
TGTGCCAGCAGCTTGGAGGCTAACTATGGCTACACCTTC	CASSLEANYGYTF	NA	NA	13	TRBV5-5	TRBJ1-2
TGTGCCAGCAGCGGTACATCCGGGACAGGGAATGAAAAACTGTTTTTT	CASSGTSGTGNEKLFF	TRBD1	NA	16	TRBV9	TRBJ1-4
TGTGCCAGCAGCTTAAGTGGGGGGGGCTCCTACGAGCAGTACTTC	CASSLSGGGSYEQYF	TRBD2	NA	15	TRBV13	TRBJ2-7
TGTGCCAGCAGCTTCGACAGATTGAAAACCTCGACGGGGGCCAACGTCCTGACTTTC	CASSFDRLKTSTGANVLTF	NA	NA	19	TRBV11-2	TRBJ2-6
TGTGCCAGCACCCCAGGGGGCAGGGGTAATGAAAAACTGTTTTTT	CASTPGGRGNEKLFF	TRBD1	few	15	TRBV6-6	TRBJ1-4
TGTGCCAGCTCACACACCGAGACAGGACTCTATGGCTACACCTTC	CASSHTETGLYGYTF	NA	NA	15	TRBV18	TRBJ1-2
TGTGCCAGCAGCGTCCCCAGGGTCGAGCAGTTCTTC	CASSVPRVEQFF	NA	NA	12	TRBV9	TRBJ2-1
TGTGCCAGCAGTCGGACAGGGGGGCCCTACGAGCAGTACTTC	CASSRTGGPYEQYF	TRBD1	once	14	TRBV14	TRBJ2-7
TGTGCTAGCAGCTTAGCGGAGGCGGATACGCAGTATTTT	CASSLAEADTQYF	NA	NA	13	TRBV7-7	TRBJ2-3
TGTGCCAGCAGGGAAGGTGGCTTCAGTGGCTACACCTTC	CASREGGFSGYTF	NA	few	13	TRBV11-2	TRBJ1-2
TGTGCCAGCAGTTTATCCCGGAGCACTGAAGCTTTCTTT	CASSLSRSTEAFF	NA	NA	13	TRBV27	TRBJ1-1
TGTGCCAGCAGCAATCGGACTAGCCGGGGAGAGACCCAGTACTTC	CASSNRTSRGETQYF	NA	NA	15	TRBV21-1	TRBJ2-5
TGTGCCAGCAGCTTAGCCAGGACAGGGAGATACAATGAGCAGTTCTTC	CASSLARTGRYNEQFF	TRBD1	medium-sized	16	TRBV7-6	TRBJ2-1
TGTGCCAGCAGGGGGGACAAACTCTACGAGCAGTACTTC	CASRGDKLYEQYF	NA	NA	13	TRBV5-6	TRBJ2-7
TGTGCCAGCAGCCGTAACGGGGTTGAGCAGTTCTTC	CASSRNGVEQFF	NA	NA	12	TRBV7-9	TRBJ2-1
TGCGCCAGCAGCGTGGGACAGGGGGGCACTGAAGCTTTCTTT	CASSVGQGGTEAFF	TRBD1	NA	14	TRBV5-1	TRBJ1-1
TGTGCCAGCAGCCCTAGTTACAGTAAAGAGACCCAGTACTTC	CASSPSYSKETQYF	NA	NA	14	TRBV5-6	TRBJ2-5
TGCAGTGCTAGAGTTGGAAACACCATATATTTT	CSARVGNTIYF	NA	NA	11	TRBV20-1	TRBJ1-3
TGTGCCAGTAGTGAAGGGGGCGTGGGGCCCCAGCATTTT	CASSEGGVGPQHF	TRBD1	NA	13	TRBV19	TRBJ1-5
TGTGCCAGCAGCCCTTCTTTTTCGGGGATGAACACTGAAGCTTTCTTT	CASSPSFSGMNTEAFF	NA	NA	16	TRBV7-8	TRBJ1-1
TGTGCCAGCAGTTACAGGGGGCGGACCGGGGAGCTGTTTTTT	CASSYRGRTGELFF	TRBD1	NA	14	TRBV6-5	TRBJ2-2